Presented here are 17 T cell receptor beta chains from one specimen sequenced in a study of spatial heterogeneity in lung cancer. Time point meaning: sample taken at primary tumor resection. Sequencing covered unsorted whole RNA taken from tumor, nontumor lung or frozen PBMC. TCRdb reprocessed the 5' RACE reads via MiXCR and lists one record per CDR3 protein. Here the sample spans around 11,000 distinct CDR3 sequences, around 22% being singletons. Sequenced material: PBMCs, taken at surgery. The source is a female donor with early-stage non-small cell lung cancer.

The chain has TRBV20-1 and TRBJ2-6; no clear D. V lost 3 bases and J lost 4, with 13 bases in between. This CDR3 is built from 15 residues. Germline CDR1 and CDR2: DFQATT and SNEGSKA (reference sequence). The DNA of the CDR3 is TGCAGTGCTAGTGACTCATTGGGCGGGGCCAACGTCCTGACTTTC. Protein sequence: CSASDSLGGANVLTF.

The V and J genes are TRBV10-3 and TRBJ2-3, with D possibly being TRBD1 (6 bases). The CDR3 has 15 residues. Trimming removed 7 bases at V and 0 bases at J, with 14 bases between. The germline V gene has CDR1 ENHRY and CDR2 SYGVKD. The CDR3 bases are TGTGCCATCAATTCGCGGACAGCTAGCACAGATACGCAGTATTTT. Translation gives CAINSRTASTDTQYF.

This clonotype is labeled as medium-sized. The chain employs TRBV19 and TRBJ2-6, with D unresolved. The CDR3 covers 16 residues. With 2 bases removed from V and 0 bases from J, the gap between germline ends came to 8 bases. Germline CDR1 LNHDA, CDR2 SQIVND (reference sequence). This chain's CDR3 is CASSILWSSGANVLTF. The CDR3 region has the DNA TGTGCCAGTAGTATACTATGGAGCTCTGGGGCCAACGTCCTGACTTTC.

Only a few counts were recorded for this clonotype. The genes are TRBV2 and TRBJ2-3, with 7 bases fitting TRBD1. The germline gives CDR1 SNHLY, CDR2 FYNNEI. J lost 2 bases, V lost 6 bases, and 8 bases had no gene match. The CDR3 extends over 15 amino acids. The CDR3 sequence: CASRPRQGNTDTQYF. The CDR3 DNA follows: TGTGCCAGCAGGCCAAGACAGGGTAACACAGATACGCAGTATTTT.

Written as DNA, the CDR3 is TGTGCCTGGAGTATCGGACAGGGGGCGTCCCACGAGCAGTACTTC. Its protein product is CAWSIGQGASHEQYF. The V and J genes are TRBV30 and TRBJ2-7; 11 nucleotides line up with TRBD1. The CDR3 totals 15 residues. The ends lost 2 bases at V and 5 bases at J; junction bases unmatched: 8. Germline CDR1 reads GTSNPN; CDR2 reads SVGIG (reference sequence).

CDR3 bases: TGTGCCAGCAGCTTTCCGGATCAGTCGGGGGATGGCTACACCTTC. It encodes CASSFPDQSGDGYTF. V usage is TRBV28 and J usage is TRBJ1-2, with a weak D call TRBD1 (5 bases). Germline loops: CDR1 MDHEN, CDR2 SYDVKM. Trimming shortened V by 6 bases and J by 6 bases, and 20 bases separated the two germline ends. This CDR3 is 15 amino acids long.

This clonotype is deemed medium-sized. The V call is TRBV5-1, the J call TRBJ1-1; TRBD1 is a possible D gene (6 bases). CDR1 is SGHRS and CDR2 is YFSETQ in the germline V gene. V dropped 4 bases and J dropped 4 bases, with 11 bases sitting between them. This CDR3 has 13 amino acids. CDR3 residues: CASSLRDTTEAFF. The CDR3 coding sequence is TGCGCCAGCAGCCTTCGGGACACCACTGAAGCTTTCTTT.

CDR3 sequence (DNA): TGTGCCAGCAGCAACAGGGACAGGGGGAGACGTGAAGCTTTCTTT. This translates into CASSNRDRGRREAFF. The chain recombines TRBV5-8 with TRBJ1-1; 11 nucleotides agree with TRBD1. The CDR3 is 15 amino acids. Germline V gene sequence: CDR1 SGHTS, CDR2 YDEGEE. The V segment lost 4 bases and the J segment 7 bases; nucleotides outside the gene matches: 9.

This clonotype was observed a few times. CDR3 sequence reads: CASSLSYGDEQFF. In DNA form, the CDR3 reads TGTGCCAGCAGCTTAAGTTACGGGGATGAGCAGTTCTTC. The V gene is TRBV11-1, the J gene TRBJ2-1; possibly TRBD2 for D (5 bases). Deletions cut 2 bases from V and 8 bases from J, with 10 bases between. Germline loops: CDR1 SGHAT, CDR2 FQDESV (reference sequence). The CDR3 runs to 13 residues.

This chain connects TRBV12-3 or TRBV12-4 to TRBJ2-1, with unresolved D. Trimming shortened V by 8 bases and J by 5 bases, and 7 bases separated the two germline ends. CDR3 length equals 11 residues. CDR3 sequence: CASARDNEQFF. DNA for the CDR3: TGTGCCAGCGCGAGAGACAATGAGCAGTTCTTC.

The chain uses TRBV12-3 or TRBV12-4 and TRBJ2-7; 9 bases line up with TRBD2. Trimming removed 5 bases from V and 3 bases from J; junction bases left unmatched: 11. The CDR3 runs to 16 residues. The chain's CDR3 is CASSTRGRAFSYEQYF. The CDR3 DNA is TGTGCCAGCAGTACCCGCGGGAGGGCCTTTAGCTACGAGCAGTACTTC.

This clonotype is medium-sized within its sample. The rearrangement uses TRBV7-9 and TRBJ2-7, with TRBD1 matching over 7 bases. V shed 5 bases, J shed 4 bases, and the junction held 2 bases outside the gene matches. This CDR3 has 12 residues. CDR1 SEHNR and CDR2 FQNEAQ come from the germline V gene (reference sequence). The CDR3 sequence: CASSKQGYEQYF. CDR3 in DNA: TGTGCCAGCAGCAAACAGGGGTACGAGCAGTACTTC.

This clonotype is labeled as medium-sized. The chain employs TRBV5-5 and TRBJ2-5; D is uncertain. Germline CDR1 and CDR2: SGHKS and YYEKEE (reference sequence). Trimming removed 3 bases at V and 4 bases at J, with 7 bases between. CDR3 length equals 12 residues. Here the CDR3 reads CASSSHGETQYF. CDR3 coding DNA: TGTGCCAGCAGCTCACACGGAGAGACCCAGTACTTC.

In this sample, this clonotype turned up a few times. The V gene is TRBV14, the J gene TRBJ2-3, with 10 bases fitting TRBD2. The germline gives CDR1 SGHDN, CDR2 FVKESK. Trimming at V came to 4 bases and at J to 4 bases, leaving 5 bases not matched to a gene. The CDR3 totals 15 residues. Here the CDR3 reads CASSRALAGADTQYF. The DNA of the CDR3 is TGTGCCAGCAGCCGCGCTCTAGCGGGAGCAGATACGCAGTATTTT.

The genes are TRBV28 and TRBJ2-7, with no clear D. Trimming took off 5 bases at V and 3 bases at J, with 14 bases between the two ends. Germline lookup yields CDR1 MDHEN and CDR2 SYDVKM. This CDR3 has 14 amino acids. The CDR3: CASSLFGSNYEQYF. CDR3 nucleotide sequence: TGTGCCAGCAGTCTCTTTGGGTCGAACTACGAGCAGTACTTC. The full variable domain, in which reference TRBV28 and TRBJ2-7 provide the parts outside the CDR3, is DVKVTQSSRYLVKRTGEKVFLECVQDMDHENMFWYRQDPGLGLRLIYFSYDVKMKEKGDIPEGYSVSREKKERFSLILESASTNQTSMYLCASSLFGSNYEQYFGPGTRLTVT.

The chain recombines TRBV10-3 with TRBJ1-5; D call uncertain. The V and J ends lost 10 bases and 7 bases respectively, with 17 bases between them. This CDR3 has 13 amino acids. Germline V gives CDR1 ENHRY, CDR2 SYGVKD. This CDR3 is CATTKERRQPQHF. In DNA, the CDR3 is TGTGCCACCACTAAGGAGAGACGGCAGCCCCAGCATTTT.

V and J are TRBV20-1 and TRBJ2-1; no clear D. Germline values: CDR1 DFQATT, CDR2 SNEGSKA (reference sequence). CDR3 length: 15 amino acids. Trimming pared 3 bases from V and 0 bases from J, leaving 12 bases between. Here the CDR3 DNA reads TGCAGTGCTAGGGTTGTCGTGAACTCCTACAATGAGCAGTTCTTC. This translates into CSARVVVNSYNEQFF.